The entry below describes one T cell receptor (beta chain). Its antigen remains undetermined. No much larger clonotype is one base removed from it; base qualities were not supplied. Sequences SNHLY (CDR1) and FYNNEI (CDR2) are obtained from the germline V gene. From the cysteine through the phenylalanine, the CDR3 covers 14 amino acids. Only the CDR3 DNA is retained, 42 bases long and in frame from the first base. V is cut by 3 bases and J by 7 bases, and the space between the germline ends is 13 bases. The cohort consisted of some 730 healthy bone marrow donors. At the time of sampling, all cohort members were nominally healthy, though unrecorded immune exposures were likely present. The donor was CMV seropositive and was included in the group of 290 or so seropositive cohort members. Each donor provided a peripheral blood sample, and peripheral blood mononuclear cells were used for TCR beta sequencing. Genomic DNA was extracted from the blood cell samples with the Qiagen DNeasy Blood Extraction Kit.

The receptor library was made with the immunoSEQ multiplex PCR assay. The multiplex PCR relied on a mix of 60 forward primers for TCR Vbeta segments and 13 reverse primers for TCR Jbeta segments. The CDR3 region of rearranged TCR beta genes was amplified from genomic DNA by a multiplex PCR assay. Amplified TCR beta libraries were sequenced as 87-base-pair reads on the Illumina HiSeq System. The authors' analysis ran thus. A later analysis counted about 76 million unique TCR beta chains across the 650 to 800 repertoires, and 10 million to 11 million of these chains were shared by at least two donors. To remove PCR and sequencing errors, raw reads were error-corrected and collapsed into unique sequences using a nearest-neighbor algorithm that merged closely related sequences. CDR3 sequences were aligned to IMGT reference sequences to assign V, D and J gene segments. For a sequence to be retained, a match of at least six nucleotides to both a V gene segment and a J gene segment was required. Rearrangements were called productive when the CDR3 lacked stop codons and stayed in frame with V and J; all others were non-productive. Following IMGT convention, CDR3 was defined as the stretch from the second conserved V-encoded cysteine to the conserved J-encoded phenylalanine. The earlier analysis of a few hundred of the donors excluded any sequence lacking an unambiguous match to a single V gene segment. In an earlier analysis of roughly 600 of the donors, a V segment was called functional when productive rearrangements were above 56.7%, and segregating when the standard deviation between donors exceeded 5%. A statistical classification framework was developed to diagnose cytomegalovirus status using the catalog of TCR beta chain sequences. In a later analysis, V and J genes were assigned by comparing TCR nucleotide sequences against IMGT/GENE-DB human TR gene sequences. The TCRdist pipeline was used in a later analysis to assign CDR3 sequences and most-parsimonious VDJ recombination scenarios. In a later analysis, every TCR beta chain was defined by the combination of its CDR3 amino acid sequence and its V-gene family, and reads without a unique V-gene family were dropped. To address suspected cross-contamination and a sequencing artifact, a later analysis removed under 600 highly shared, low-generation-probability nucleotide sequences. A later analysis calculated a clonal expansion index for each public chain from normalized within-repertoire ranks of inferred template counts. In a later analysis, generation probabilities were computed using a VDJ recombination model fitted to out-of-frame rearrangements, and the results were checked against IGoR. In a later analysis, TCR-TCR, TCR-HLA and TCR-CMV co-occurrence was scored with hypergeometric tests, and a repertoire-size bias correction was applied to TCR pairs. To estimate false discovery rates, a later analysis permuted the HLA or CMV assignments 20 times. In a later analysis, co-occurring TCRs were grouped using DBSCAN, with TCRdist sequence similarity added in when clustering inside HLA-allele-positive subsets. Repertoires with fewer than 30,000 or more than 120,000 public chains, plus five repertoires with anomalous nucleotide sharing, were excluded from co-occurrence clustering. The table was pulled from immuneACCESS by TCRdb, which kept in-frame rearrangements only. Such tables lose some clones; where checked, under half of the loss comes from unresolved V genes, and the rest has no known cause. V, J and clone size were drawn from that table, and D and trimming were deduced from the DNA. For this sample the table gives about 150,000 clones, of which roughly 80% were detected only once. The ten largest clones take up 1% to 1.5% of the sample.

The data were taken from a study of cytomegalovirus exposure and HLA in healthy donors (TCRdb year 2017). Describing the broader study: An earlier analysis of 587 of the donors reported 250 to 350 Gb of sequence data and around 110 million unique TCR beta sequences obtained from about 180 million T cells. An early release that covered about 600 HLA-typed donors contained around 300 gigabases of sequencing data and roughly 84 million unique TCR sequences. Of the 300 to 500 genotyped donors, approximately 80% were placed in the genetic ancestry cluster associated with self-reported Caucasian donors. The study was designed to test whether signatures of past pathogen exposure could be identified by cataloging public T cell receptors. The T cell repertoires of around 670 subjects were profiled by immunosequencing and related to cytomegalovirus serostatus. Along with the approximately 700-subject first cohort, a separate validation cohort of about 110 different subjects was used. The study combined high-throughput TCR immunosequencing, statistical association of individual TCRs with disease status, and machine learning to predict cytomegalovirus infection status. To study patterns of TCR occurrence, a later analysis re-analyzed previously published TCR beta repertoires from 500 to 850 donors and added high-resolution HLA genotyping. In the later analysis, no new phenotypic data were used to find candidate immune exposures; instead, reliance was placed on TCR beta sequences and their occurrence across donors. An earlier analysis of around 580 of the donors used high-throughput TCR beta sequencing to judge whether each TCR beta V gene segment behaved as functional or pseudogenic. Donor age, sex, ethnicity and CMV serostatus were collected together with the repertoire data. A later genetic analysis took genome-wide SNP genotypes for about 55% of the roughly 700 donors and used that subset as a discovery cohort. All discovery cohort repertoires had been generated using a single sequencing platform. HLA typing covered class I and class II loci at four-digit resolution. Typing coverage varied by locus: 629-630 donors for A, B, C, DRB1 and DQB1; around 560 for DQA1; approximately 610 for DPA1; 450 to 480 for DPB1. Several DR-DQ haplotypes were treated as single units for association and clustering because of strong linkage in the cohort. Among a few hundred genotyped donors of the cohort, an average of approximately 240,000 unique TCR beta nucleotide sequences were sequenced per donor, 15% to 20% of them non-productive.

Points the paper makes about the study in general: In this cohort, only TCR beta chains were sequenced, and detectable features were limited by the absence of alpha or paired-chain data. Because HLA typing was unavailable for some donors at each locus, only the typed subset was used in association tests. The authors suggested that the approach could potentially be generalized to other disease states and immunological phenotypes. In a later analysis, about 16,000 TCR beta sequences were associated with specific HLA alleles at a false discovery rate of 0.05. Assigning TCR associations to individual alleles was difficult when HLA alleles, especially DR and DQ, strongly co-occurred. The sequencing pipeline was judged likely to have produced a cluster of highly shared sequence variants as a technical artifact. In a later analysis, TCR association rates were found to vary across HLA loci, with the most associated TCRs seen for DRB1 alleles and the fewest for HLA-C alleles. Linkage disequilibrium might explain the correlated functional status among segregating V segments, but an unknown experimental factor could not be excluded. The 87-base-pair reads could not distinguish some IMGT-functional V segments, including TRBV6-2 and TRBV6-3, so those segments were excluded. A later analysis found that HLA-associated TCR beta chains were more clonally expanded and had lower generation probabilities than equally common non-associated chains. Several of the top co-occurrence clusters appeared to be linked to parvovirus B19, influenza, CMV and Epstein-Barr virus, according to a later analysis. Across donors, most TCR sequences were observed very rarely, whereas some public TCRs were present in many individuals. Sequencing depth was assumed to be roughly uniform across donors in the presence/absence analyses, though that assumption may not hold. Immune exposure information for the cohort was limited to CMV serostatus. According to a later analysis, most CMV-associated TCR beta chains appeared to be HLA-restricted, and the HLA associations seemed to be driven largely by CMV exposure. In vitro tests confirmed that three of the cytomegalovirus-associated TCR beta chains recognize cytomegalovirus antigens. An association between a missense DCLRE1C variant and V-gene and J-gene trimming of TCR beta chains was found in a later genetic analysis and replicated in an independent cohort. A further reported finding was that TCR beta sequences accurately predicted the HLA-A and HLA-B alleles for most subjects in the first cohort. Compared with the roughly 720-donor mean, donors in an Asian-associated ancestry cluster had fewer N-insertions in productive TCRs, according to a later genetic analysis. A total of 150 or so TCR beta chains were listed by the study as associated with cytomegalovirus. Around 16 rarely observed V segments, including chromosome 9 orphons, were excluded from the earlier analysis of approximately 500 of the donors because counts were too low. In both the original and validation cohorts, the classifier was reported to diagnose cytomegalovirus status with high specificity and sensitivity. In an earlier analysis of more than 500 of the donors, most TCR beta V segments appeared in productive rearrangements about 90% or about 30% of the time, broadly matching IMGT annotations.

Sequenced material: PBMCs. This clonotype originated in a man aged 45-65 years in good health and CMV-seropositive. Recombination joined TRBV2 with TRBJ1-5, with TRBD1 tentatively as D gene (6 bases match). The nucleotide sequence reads TGTGCCAGCAGTGATCGTACAGGGAACCAGCCCCAGCATTTT. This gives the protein CASSDRTGNQPQHF.